These T cell receptor beta chains were read from a single sample in a study of identical twins. TCRdb re-called the 5' RACE reads through MiXCR, storing one row per CDR3 protein. The top ten hold roughly 4.2% of the sample, which has about 240,000 distinct CDR3 sequences, roughly 13% seen once. The same sample was also used in a study of yellow fever vaccine responses in identical twins.

The sequencing input was memory (CD45RO+) T cells sorted from blood. The receptor source for this set is a woman between 18 and 29 years old in good health. CDR3s include the opening cysteine and the closing phenylalanine or tryptophan. A D gene is named only where the DNA matches it firmly. Not every row has a clone size; where given, it reads once, few, many or a size class.

abundance: .
v_gene: TRBV6-2/TRBV6-3
j_gene: TRBJ1-5
d_gene: .
CDR3nt: TGTGCCAGCAGCCTCGACAGTCCTTTCGGGCCCCAGCATTTT
CDR3aa: CASSLDSPFGPQHF

abundance: many
v_gene: TRBV5-1
j_gene: TRBJ2-5
d_gene: .
CDR3nt: TGCGCCAGCAGCTTGGCCATGGAGACCCAGTACTTC
CDR3aa: CASSLAMETQYF

abundance: many
v_gene: TRBV20-1
j_gene: TRBJ2-7
d_gene: TRBD1
CDR3nt: TGCAGTGCTCACCGGGACAGAACCTACGAGCAGTACTTC
CDR3aa: CSAHRDRTYEQYF

abundance: few
v_gene: TRBV28
j_gene: TRBJ2-1
d_gene: .
CDR3nt: TGTGCCAGCAGTTTAGCAGGGATCGAATCCAATGAGCAGTTCTTC
CDR3aa: CASSLAGIESNEQFF

abundance: few
v_gene: TRBV5-8
j_gene: TRBJ2-7
d_gene: TRBD1
CDR3nt: TGTGCCAGCAGCGAACTGGGACAGCCAAGGAACCACGAGCAGTACTTC
CDR3aa: CASSELGQPRNHEQYF

abundance: .
v_gene: TRBV4-3
j_gene: TRBJ2-2
d_gene: .
CDR3nt: TGCGCCAGCAGCCAAGAGGTGGCGGGGAGGAAGCACGGGGAGCTGTTTTTT
CDR3aa: CASSQEVAGRKHGELFF

abundance: .
v_gene: TRBV20-1
j_gene: TRBJ2-3
d_gene: TRBD2
CDR3nt: TGCAGTGCTAGCGCACTAGCGGGCGTGGCAGATACGCAGTATTTT
CDR3aa: CSASALAGVADTQYF

abundance: .
v_gene: TRBV4-2
j_gene: TRBJ2-5
d_gene: .
CDR3nt: TGTGCCAGCAGCCAAGGGCGAGCAGGGACCCAGTACTTC
CDR3aa: CASSQGRAGTQYF

abundance: few
v_gene: TRBV7-6
j_gene: TRBJ2-3
d_gene: .
CDR3nt: TGTGCCAGCAGCTTAGGCGGGAAAAGCACAGATACGCAGTATTTT
CDR3aa: CASSLGGKSTDTQYF

abundance: many
v_gene: TRBV4-3
j_gene: TRBJ2-2
d_gene: TRBD2
CDR3nt: TGCGCCAGCAGCCAGGCCGGGACTAGCCTCAACACCGGGGAGCTGTTTTTT
CDR3aa: CASSQAGTSLNTGELFF

abundance: many
v_gene: TRBV3-1
j_gene: TRBJ1-1
d_gene: .
CDR3nt: TGTGCCAGCAGCCCCTTTTCGGGGACTGAAGCTTTCTTT
CDR3aa: CASSPFSGTEAFF

abundance: .
v_gene: TRBV6-1
j_gene: TRBJ2-1
d_gene: TRBD2
CDR3nt: TGTGCCAGCAGTGGAGGGACTAGCGGGAGTCTCGATGAGCAGTTCTTC
CDR3aa: CASSGGTSGSLDEQFF

abundance: few
v_gene: TRBV7-7
j_gene: TRBJ2-1
d_gene: .
CDR3nt: TGTGCTAGCAGCTTAAACGGCTACAATGAGCAGTTCTTC
CDR3aa: CASSLNGYNEQFF

abundance: .
v_gene: TRBV20-1
j_gene: TRBJ2-5
d_gene: TRBD2
CDR3nt: TGCAGTGCTAGATCGGGACTAGCGGGGGGGCCCGAAGAGACCCAGTACTTC
CDR3aa: CSARSGLAGGPEETQYF

abundance: .
v_gene: TRBV12-3/TRBV12-4
j_gene: TRBJ2-5
d_gene: .
CDR3nt: TGTGCCAGCAGTTTAGTAGCCGAGACCGAGTACTTC
CDR3aa: CASSLVAETEYF

abundance: .
v_gene: TRBV5-1
j_gene: TRBJ2-1
d_gene: TRBD2
CDR3nt: TGCGCCAGCAGCTTGCTGGGCGGCGGGGGCTCCTACAATGAGCAGTTCTTC
CDR3aa: CASSLLGGGGSYNEQFF

abundance: few
v_gene: TRBV7-3
j_gene: TRBJ2-3
d_gene: TRBD2
CDR3nt: TGTGCCAGCAGCGCAACTAGCGGGTACACAGATACGCAGTATTTT
CDR3aa: CASSATSGYTDTQYF

abundance: many
v_gene: TRBV5-1
j_gene: TRBJ2-5
d_gene: TRBD1
CDR3nt: TGCGCCAGCAGCGTTGGGACAGCACAAGAGACCCAGTACTTC
CDR3aa: CASSVGTAQETQYF

abundance: .
v_gene: TRBV9
j_gene: TRBJ2-7
d_gene: .
CDR3nt: TGTGCCAGCAGCGTGGCTGGAGAGGTTTCCGAGCAGTACTTC
CDR3aa: CASSVAGEVSEQYF

abundance: many
v_gene: TRBV7-9
j_gene: TRBJ2-5
d_gene: TRBD2
CDR3nt: TGTGCCAGCAGCTTGTGGGGACTAGCGGATCAAGAGACCCAGTACTTC
CDR3aa: CASSLWGLADQETQYF

abundance: .
v_gene: TRBV27
j_gene: TRBJ2-5
d_gene: TRBD1
CDR3nt: TGTGCCAGCAGTCCCGGGACAGGGGTTTGGGAGACCCAGTACTTC
CDR3aa: CASSPGTGVWETQYF

abundance: .
v_gene: TRBV27
j_gene: TRBJ2-7
d_gene: .
CDR3nt: TGTGCCAGCAGTTATACAGGGAACTACGAGCAGTACTTC
CDR3aa: CASSYTGNYEQYF

abundance: few
v_gene: TRBV2
j_gene: TRBJ2-3
d_gene: .
CDR3nt: TGTGCCAGCATACGAGGAGTGCGTCCCACAGATACGCAGTATTTT
CDR3aa: CASIRGVRPTDTQYF

abundance: many
v_gene: TRBV20-1
j_gene: TRBJ2-5
d_gene: TRBD2
CDR3nt: TGCAGTGCTAGAGTAGGGACTAGCCAAGAGACCCAGTACTTC
CDR3aa: CSARVGTSQETQYF

abundance: few
v_gene: TRBV6-2/TRBV6-3
j_gene: TRBJ2-5
d_gene: .
CDR3nt: TGTGCCAGCAGTCAACTACTTTTGGGGGAGACCCAGTACTTC
CDR3aa: CASSQLLLGETQYF

abundance: .
v_gene: TRBV20-1
j_gene: TRBJ2-1
d_gene: TRBD2
CDR3nt: TGCAGTGCTAGGGCGGCTAGCGGGGACTACAATGAGCAGTTCTTC
CDR3aa: CSARAASGDYNEQFF

abundance: many
v_gene: TRBV30
j_gene: TRBJ1-2
d_gene: TRBD1
CDR3nt: TGTGCCTGGAGCAGTTCCGGACAGGGTCAGGGAGGCTACACCTTC
CDR3aa: CAWSSSGQGQGGYTF

abundance: many
v_gene: TRBV7-2
j_gene: TRBJ2-7
d_gene: .
CDR3nt: TGTGCCAGCAGCTTAGGGACAGCCCCCTACGAGCAGTACTTC
CDR3aa: CASSLGTAPYEQYF

abundance: few
v_gene: TRBV5-1
j_gene: TRBJ2-7
d_gene: .
CDR3nt: TGCGCCAGCAGCTTGGGGTTGTTCGAAATCTCCTACGAGCAGTACTTC
CDR3aa: CASSLGLFEISYEQYF

abundance: few
v_gene: TRBV5-1
j_gene: TRBJ2-2
d_gene: TRBD1
CDR3nt: TGCGCCAGCAGGGCGGGACAGGTGAACACCGGGGAGCTGTTTTTT
CDR3aa: CASRAGQVNTGELFF

abundance: few
v_gene: TRBV6-2/TRBV6-3
j_gene: TRBJ2-3
d_gene: .
CDR3nt: TGTGCCAGCAGCCGCTCCGGACAGTTCACAGATACGCAGTATTTT
CDR3aa: CASSRSGQFTDTQYF

abundance: many
v_gene: TRBV5-5
j_gene: TRBJ2-7
d_gene: .
CDR3nt: TGTGCCAGCAAACCCGCGGGGGCTGTGACCTACGAGCAGTACTTC
CDR3aa: CASKPAGAVTYEQYF

abundance: many
v_gene: TRBV5-6
j_gene: TRBJ1-1
d_gene: .
CDR3nt: TGTGCCAGCAGCCTGGAAGGGGTTCCGGGGTCTGAAGCTTTCTTT
CDR3aa: CASSLEGVPGSEAFF

abundance: few
v_gene: TRBV10-1
j_gene: TRBJ1-4
d_gene: .
CDR3nt: TGCGCCAGCAGTGAGACTCCGGGCCGTGAAAAACTGTTTTTT
CDR3aa: CASSETPGREKLFF

abundance: .
v_gene: TRBV6-4
j_gene: TRBJ2-2
d_gene: TRBD2
CDR3nt: TGTGCCAGCAGTGACGGGACTAGCGGGGGGATTGACACCGGGGAGCTGTTTTTT
CDR3aa: CASSDGTSGGIDTGELFF

abundance: .
v_gene: TRBV12-3/TRBV12-4
j_gene: TRBJ2-2
d_gene: TRBD1
CDR3nt: TGTGCCAGCAGCCATACGGACAGGCCCGGGGAGCTGTTTTTT
CDR3aa: CASSHTDRPGELFF

abundance: many
v_gene: TRBV15
j_gene: TRBJ2-1
d_gene: TRBD1
CDR3nt: TGTGCCACCAGCAAAGCCGGGACAGGTATCTACAATGAGCAGTTCTTC
CDR3aa: CATSKAGTGIYNEQFF

abundance: .
v_gene: TRBV20-1
j_gene: TRBJ2-5
d_gene: .
CDR3nt: TGCAGTGCTAGTTCGGCGTCCGAGACCCAGTACTTC
CDR3aa: CSASSASETQYF

abundance: few
v_gene: TRBV5-4
j_gene: TRBJ2-5
d_gene: .
CDR3nt: TGTGCCAGCAGCGGGGGACCCGGAGAGACCCAGTACTTC
CDR3aa: CASSGGPGETQYF

abundance: .
v_gene: TRBV20-1
j_gene: TRBJ2-3
d_gene: TRBD2
CDR3nt: TGCAGTGCTAGAACCTCCCCGGGGACTAGCAGTTTGGATACGCAGTATTTT
CDR3aa: CSARTSPGTSSLDTQYF

abundance: .
v_gene: TRBV6-2/TRBV6-3
j_gene: TRBJ2-3
d_gene: .
CDR3nt: TGTGCCAGCAGTTACTCGAGCGCAGATACGCAGTATTTT
CDR3aa: CASSYSSADTQYF

abundance: few
v_gene: TRBV2
j_gene: TRBJ2-7
d_gene: TRBD2
CDR3nt: TGTGCCAGCAGGGAGGCGGCGGGGGAGTCCTACGAGCAGTACTTC
CDR3aa: CASREAAGESYEQYF